The 2 T cell receptor beta chains reported below all come from one sample, sequenced in a study of blood T cell repertoires in COVID-19. Data came from immunoSEQ multiplex PCR; TCRdb stores just in-frame clones and leaves some out. Of about 80,000 clones listed, 82% are singletons. Specimen: peripheral blood. The origin of the receptors is a woman in her seventies with acute or convalescent COVID-19.

There are a few counts of this clone. The chain employs TRBV19 and TRBJ2-6, with 12 bases identical to TRBD1. CDR3 length equals 19 residues. Germline trimming cut 3 bases from V and 4 bases from J; bases unmatched to any gene: 10. Germline loops: CDR1 LNHDA, CDR2 SQIVND (reference sequence). For the CDR3, the DNA is TGTGCCAGTAGTATTACCGGGACAGGGGGCCCCTTGGGGGCCAACGTCCTGACTTTC. This translates into CASSITGTGGPLGANVLTF.

V is TRBV10-3 and J is TRBJ2-3; tentatively, D is TRBD2 (6 bases). The V end lost 6 bases, the J end lost 1 base, and 14 bases lay between the germline ends. CDR3 size: 15 residues. The germline gives CDR1 ENHRY, CDR2 SYGVKD. CDR3 nucleotides: TGTGCCATCAGGTGGGTGCGGGACGGCACAGATACGCAGTATTTT. Protein: CAIRWVRDGTDTQYF.